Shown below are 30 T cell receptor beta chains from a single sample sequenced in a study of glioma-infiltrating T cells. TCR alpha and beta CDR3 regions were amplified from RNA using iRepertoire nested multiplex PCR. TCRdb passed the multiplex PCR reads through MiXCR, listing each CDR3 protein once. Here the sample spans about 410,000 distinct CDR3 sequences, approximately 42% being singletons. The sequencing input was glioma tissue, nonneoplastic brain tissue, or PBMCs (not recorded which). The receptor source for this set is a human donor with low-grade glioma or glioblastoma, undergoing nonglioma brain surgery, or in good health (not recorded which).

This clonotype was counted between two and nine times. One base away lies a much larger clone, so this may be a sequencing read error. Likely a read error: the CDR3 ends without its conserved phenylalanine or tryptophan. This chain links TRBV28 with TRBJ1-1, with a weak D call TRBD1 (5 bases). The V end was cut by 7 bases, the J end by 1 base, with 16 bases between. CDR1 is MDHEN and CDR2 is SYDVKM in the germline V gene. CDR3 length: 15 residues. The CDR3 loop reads CASTPPGTPNTEAFC. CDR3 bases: TGTGCCAGCACTCCTCCTGGGACCCCGAACACTGAAGCTTTCTGT.

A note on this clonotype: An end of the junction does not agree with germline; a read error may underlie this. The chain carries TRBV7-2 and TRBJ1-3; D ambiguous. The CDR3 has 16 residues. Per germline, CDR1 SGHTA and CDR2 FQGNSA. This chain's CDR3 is CASSLEGMVSGNTICF. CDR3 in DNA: TGTGCCAGCAGCTTAGAGGGAATGGTCTCTGGAAACACCATATGTTTT.

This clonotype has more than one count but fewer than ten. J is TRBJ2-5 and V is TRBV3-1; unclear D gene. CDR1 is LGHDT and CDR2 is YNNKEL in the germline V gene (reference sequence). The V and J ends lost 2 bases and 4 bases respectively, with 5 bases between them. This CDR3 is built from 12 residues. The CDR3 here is CASSQILETQYF. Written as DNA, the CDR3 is TGTGCCAGCAGCCAAATCCTAGAGACCCAGTACTTC.

This CDR3 is CSATSRSQSYNEQFF. The CDR3 nucleotides are TGCAGTGCCACCTCCCGCTCCCAATCCTACAATGAGCAGTTCTTC. The chain uses TRBV20-1 and TRBJ2-1; D not certain. Germline V gene sequence: CDR1 DFQATT, CDR2 SNEGSKA (reference sequence). The V end lost 6 bases, the J end lost 1 base, and 16 bases lay between the germline ends. The length of the CDR3 is 15 residues.

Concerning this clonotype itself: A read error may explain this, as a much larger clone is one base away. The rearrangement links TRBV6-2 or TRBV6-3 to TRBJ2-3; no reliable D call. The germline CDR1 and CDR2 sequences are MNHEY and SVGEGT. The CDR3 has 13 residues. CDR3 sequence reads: CASSYAGESTRYF. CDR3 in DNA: TGTGCCAGCAGTTACGCCGGAGAGTCGACGCGGTATTTT.

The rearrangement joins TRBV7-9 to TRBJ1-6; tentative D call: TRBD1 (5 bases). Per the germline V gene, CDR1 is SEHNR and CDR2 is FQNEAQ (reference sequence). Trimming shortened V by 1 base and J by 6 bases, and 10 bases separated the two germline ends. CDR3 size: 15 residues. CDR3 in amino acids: CASSLVTGRNSPLHF. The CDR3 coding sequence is TGTGCCAGCAGCTTAGTGACGGGGCGTAATTCACCCCTCCACTTT.

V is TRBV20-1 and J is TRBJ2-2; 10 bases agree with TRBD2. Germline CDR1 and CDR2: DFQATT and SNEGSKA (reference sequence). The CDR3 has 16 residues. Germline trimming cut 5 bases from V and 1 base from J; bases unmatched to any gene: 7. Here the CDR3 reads CSAPPRTSGNTGELFF. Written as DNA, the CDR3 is TGCAGTGCTCCTCCTCGGACTAGCGGGAACACCGGGGAGCTGTTTTTT.

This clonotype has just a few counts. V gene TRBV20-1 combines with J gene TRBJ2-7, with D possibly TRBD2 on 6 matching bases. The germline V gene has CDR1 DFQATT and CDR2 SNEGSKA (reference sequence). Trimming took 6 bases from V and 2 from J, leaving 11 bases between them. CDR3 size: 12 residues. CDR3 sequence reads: CSAGTLTYEQYF. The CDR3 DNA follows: TGCAGTGCCGGGACTCTAACCTACGAGCAGTACTTC.

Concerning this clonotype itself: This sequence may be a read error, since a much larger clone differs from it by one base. The CDR3 coding sequence is TGTGCCAGCAGTTTATCCGGAAGAACCTACGATCAGTACTTC. Protein: CASSLSGRTYDQYF. The V gene is TRBV27, the J gene TRBJ2-7; D is unresolved. The CDR3 has 14 residues. Germline CDR1 MNHEY, CDR2 SMNVEV (reference sequence).

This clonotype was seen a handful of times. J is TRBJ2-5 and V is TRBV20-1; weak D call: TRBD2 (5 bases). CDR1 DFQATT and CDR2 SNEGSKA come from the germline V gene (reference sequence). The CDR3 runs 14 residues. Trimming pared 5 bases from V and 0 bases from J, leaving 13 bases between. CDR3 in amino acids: CSAAERIYQETQYF. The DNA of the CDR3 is TGCAGTGCTGCCGAGCGGATCTACCAAGAGACCCAGTACTTC.

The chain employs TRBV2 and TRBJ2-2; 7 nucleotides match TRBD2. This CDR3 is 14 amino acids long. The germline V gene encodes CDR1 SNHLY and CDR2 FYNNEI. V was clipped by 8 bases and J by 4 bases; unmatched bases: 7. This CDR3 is CASLGLERTGELFF. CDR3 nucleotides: TGTGCCAGCCTAGGACTAGAACGCACCGGGGAGCTGTTTTTT.

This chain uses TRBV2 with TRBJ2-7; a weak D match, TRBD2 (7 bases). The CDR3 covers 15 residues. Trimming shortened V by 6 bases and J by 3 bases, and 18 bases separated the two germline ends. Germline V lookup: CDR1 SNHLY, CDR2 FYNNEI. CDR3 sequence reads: CASSDQGRGGYEQYF. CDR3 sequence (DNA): TGTGCCAGCAGCGACCAGGGTAGGGGGGGCTACGAGCAGTACTTC.

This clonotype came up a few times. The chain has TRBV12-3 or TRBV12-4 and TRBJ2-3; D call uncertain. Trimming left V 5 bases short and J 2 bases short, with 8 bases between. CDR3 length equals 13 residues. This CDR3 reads CASSHSITDTQYF. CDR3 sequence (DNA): TGTGCCAGCAGTCACTCGATCACAGATACGCAGTATTTT.

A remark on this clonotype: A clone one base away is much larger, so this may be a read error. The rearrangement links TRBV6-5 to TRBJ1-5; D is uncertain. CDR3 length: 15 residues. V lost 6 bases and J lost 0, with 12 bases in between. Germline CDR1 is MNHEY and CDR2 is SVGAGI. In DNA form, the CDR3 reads TGTGCCAGCAGCTTTAGACATTATAGCAATCAGCCCCAGCATTTT. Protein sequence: CASSFRHYSNQPQHF.

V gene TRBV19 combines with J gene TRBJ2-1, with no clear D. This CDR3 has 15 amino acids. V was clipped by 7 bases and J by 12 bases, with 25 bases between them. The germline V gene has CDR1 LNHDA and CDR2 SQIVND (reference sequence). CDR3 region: CASKSIGQPAVGQFF. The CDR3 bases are TGTGCCAGTAAAAGTATAGGGCAGCCGGCTGTGGGGCAGTTCTTC.

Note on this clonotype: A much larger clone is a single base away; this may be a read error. Here the CDR3 DNA reads TGTGCCAGCAGTCAGATACAGGGTAAACTGTTTTTT. It specifies CASSQIQGKLFF. The gene calls are TRBV27 and TRBJ1-4, with a tentative D call TRBD1 (6 bases). Germline CDR1 and CDR2: MNHEY and SMNVEV (reference sequence). This CDR3 contains 12 residues. Trimming took 5 bases from V and 11 from J, leaving 12 bases between them.

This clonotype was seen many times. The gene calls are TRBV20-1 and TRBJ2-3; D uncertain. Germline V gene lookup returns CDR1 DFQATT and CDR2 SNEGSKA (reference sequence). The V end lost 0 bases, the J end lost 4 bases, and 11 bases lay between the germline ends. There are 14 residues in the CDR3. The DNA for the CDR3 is TGCAGTGCTAGAGACCGTCGCTATTCAGATACGCAGTATTTT. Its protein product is CSARDRRYSDTQYF.

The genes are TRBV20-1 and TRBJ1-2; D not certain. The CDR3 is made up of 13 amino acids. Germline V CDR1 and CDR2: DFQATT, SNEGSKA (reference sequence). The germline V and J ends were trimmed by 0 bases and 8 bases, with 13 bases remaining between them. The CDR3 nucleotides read TGCAGTGCTAGAGATAGGGAGGAGCGGGGCTACACCTTC. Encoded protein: CSARDREERGYTF.

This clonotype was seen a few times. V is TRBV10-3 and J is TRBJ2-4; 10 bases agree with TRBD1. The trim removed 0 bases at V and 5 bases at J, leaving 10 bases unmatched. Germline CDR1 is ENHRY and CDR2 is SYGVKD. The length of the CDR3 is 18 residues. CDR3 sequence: CAISESGNPGTGENIQYF. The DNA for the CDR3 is TGTGCCATCAGTGAGTCAGGGAACCCGGGGACAGGGGAAAACATTCAGTACTTC.

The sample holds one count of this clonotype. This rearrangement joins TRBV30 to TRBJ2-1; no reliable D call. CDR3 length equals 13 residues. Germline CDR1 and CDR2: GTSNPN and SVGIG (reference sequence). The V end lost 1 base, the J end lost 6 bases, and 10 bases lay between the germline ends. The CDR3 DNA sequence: TGTGCCTGGAGTGGGCAGAACGGCAATGAGCAGTTCTTC. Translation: CAWSGQNGNEQFF.

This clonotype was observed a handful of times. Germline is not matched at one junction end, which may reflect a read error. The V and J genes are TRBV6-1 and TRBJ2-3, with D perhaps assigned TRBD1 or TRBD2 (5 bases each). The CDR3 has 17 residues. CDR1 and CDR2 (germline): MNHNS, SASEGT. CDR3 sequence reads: CAISAGLQAYSTDTQYF. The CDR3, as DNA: TGTGCCATCAGTGCGGGTCTACAGGCCTATAGCACAGATACGCAGTATTTT.

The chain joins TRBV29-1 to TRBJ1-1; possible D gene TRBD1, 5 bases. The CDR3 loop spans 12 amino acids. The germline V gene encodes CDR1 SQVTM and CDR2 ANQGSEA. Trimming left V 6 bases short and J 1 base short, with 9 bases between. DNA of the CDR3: TGCAGCGTGGAGCAGGGGAACACTGAAGCTTTCTTT. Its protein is CSVEQGNTEAFF.

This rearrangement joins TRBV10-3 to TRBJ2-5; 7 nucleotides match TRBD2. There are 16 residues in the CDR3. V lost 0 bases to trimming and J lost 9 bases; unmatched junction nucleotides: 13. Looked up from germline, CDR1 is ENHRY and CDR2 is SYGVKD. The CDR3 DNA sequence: TGTGCCATCAGTGAGTCGGCCCCGGGGAGGGATAGGGCCCAGTACTTC. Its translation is CAISESAPGRDRAQYF.

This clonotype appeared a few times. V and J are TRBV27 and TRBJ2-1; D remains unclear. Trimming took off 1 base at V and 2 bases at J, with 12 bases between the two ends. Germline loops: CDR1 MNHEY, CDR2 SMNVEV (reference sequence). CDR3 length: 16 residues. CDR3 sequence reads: CASSLLGFSTYNEQFF. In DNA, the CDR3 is TGTGCCAGCAGTTTATTGGGGTTCTCGACCTACAATGAGCAGTTCTTC.

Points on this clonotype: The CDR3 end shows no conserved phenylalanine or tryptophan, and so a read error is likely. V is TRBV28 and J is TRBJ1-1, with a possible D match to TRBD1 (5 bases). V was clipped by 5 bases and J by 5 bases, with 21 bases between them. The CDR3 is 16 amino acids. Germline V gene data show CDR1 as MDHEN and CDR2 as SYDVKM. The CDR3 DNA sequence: TGTGCCAGCAGTCTAAGCCAGGGTCCCGTACGGACTGAAGCTTTCTCT. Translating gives CASSLSQGPVRTEAFS.

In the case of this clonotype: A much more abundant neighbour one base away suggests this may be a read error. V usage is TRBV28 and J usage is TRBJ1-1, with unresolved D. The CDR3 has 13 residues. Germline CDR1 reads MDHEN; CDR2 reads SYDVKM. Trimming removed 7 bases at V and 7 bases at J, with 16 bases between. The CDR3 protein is CASNPTPSVEAFF. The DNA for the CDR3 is TGTGCCAGCAACCCAACACCATCGGTTGAAGCTTTCTTT.

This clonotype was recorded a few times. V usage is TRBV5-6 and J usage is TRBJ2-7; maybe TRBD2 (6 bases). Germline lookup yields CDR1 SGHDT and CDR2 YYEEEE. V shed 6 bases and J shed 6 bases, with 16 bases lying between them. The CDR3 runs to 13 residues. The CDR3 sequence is CASTRPGGGEQYF. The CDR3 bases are TGTGCCAGCACCCGCCCCGGGGGTGGCGAGCAGTACTTC. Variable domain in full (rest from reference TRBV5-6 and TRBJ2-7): DAGVTQSPTHLIKTRGQQVTLRCSPKSGHDTVSWYQQALGQGPQFIFQYYEEEERQRGNFPDRFSGHQFPNYSSELNVNALLLGDSALYLCASTRPGGGEQYFGPGTRLTVT.

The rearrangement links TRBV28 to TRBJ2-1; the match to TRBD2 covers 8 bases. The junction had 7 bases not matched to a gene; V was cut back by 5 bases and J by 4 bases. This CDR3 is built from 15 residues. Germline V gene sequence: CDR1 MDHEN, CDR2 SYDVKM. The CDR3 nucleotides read TGTGCCAGCAGTCGGGGCGGCGGGAGGTACAATGAGCAGTTCTTC. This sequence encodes CASSRGGGRYNEQFF.

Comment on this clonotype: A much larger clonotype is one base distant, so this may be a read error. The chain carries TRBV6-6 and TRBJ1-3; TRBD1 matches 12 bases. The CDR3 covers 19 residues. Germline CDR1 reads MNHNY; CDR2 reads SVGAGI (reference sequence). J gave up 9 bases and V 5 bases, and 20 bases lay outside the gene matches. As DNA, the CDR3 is TGTGCCAGCAGTGCTCATCGGCCGGGACAGGGGGCTACATCGGTCACCATATATTTT. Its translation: CASSAHRPGQGATSVTIYF.

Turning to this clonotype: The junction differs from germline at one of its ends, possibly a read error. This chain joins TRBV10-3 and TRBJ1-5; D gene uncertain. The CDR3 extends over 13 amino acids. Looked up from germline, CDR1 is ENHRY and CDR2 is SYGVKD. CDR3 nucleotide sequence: TGTGCCATCAGTGTAGATCGCAATCGGCCCCAGCATTTT. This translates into CAISVDRNRPQHF.